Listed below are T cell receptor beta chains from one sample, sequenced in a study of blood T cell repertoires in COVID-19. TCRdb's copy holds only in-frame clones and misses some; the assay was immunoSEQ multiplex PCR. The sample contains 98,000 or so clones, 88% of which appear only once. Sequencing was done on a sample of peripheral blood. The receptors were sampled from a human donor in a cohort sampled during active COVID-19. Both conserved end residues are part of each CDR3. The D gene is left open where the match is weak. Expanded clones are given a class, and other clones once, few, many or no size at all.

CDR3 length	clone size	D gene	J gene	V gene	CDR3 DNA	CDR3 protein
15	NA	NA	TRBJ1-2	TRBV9	TGTGCCAGCAGCGAGGATGCAGAGGTCAACTATGGCTACACCTTC	CASSEDAEVNYGYTF
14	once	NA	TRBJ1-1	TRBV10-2	TGCGCCAGCAGGGCGGGACTCCAGAACACTGAAGCTTTCTTT	CASRAGLQNTEAFF
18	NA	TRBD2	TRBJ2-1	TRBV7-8	TGTGCCAGCAGCTCGGGACTAGCGGGAGGGTCATTGAGCAATGAGCAGTTCTTC	CASSSGLAGGSLSNEQFF
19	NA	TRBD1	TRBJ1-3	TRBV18	TGTGCCAGCTCACCTAACCGGGGAGCGGGACAGGTTACTGGAAACACCATATATTTT	CASSPNRGAGQVTGNTIYF
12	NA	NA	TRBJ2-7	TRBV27	TGTGCCGGTGGGCGGACACCCTACGAGCAGTACTTC	CAGGRTPYEQYF
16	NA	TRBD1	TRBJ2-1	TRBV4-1	TGCGCCAGCAGCCAAGTGGAGTCAGGGGGCTACAATGAGCAGTTCTTC	CASSQVESGGYNEQFF
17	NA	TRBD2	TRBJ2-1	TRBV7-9	TGTGCCAGCAGCTCCAACCCGTCCAGCGGGAAATACAATGAGCAGTTCTTC	CASSSNPSSGKYNEQFF
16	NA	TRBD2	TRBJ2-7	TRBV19	TGTGCCAGTACGGGATGGGGAACTAGCGGGAGTCTCGAGCAGTACTTC	CASTGWGTSGSLEQYF
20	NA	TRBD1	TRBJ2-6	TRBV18	TGTGCCAGCTCACGACACGATTCACGGACAGGGGGCACTGGGGCCAACGTCCTGACTTTC	CASSRHDSRTGGTGANVLTF
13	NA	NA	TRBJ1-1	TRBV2	TGTGCCAGCAAGGACAGCAACTCGGTTGAAGCTTTCTTT	CASKDSNSVEAFF
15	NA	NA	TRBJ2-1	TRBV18	TGTGCCAGCTCACCGTTAGAGGACTCCTACAATGAGCAGTTCTTC	CASSPLEDSYNEQFF
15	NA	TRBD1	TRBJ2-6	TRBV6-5	TGTGCCAGCACCGGGACAGGGTCTGGGGCCAACGTCCTGACTTTC	CASTGTGSGANVLTF
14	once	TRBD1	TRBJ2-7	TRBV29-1	TGCAGCGTTGAAGGGACAGGGGGCCTCTACGAGCAGTACTTC	CSVEGTGGLYEQYF
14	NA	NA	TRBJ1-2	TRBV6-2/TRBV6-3	TGTGCCAGCAGTTACTCGTTCGGGGGAAGCGGCTACACCTTC	CASSYSFGGSGYTF
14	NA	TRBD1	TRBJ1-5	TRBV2	TGTGCCAGCACCTCCGGGACAGGGGAACAGCCCCAGCATTTT	CASTSGTGEQPQHF
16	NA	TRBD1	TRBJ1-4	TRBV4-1	TGCGCCAGCAGCCTTTCTGGGGGACAGTCTAATGAAAAACTGTTTTTT	CASSLSGGQSNEKLFF
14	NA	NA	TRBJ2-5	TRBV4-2	TGTGCCAGCAGCCAAGACTCCTCCGGGGAGACCCAGTACTTC	CASSQDSSGETQYF
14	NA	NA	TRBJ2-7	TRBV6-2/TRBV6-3	TGTGCCAGCAGTTACCGGGGACACTACGACGAGCAGTACTTC	CASSYRGHYDEQYF
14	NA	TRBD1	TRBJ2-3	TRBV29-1	TGCAGCGTGGAAGGACAGGGACGCACAGATACGCAGTATTTT	CSVEGQGRTDTQYF
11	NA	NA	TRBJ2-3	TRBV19	TGTGCCAGTAAGGGGACAGATACGCAGTATTTT	CASKGTDTQYF
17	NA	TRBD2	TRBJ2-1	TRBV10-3	TGTGCCATCAGTGAGTTTCCTAGCGGGGGGGCAGGCGATGAGCAGTTCTTC	CAISEFPSGGAGDEQFF
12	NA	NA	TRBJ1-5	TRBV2	TGTGCCACCCGGGAGAGCAATCAGCCCCAGCATTTT	CATRESNQPQHF
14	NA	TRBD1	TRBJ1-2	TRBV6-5	TGCGCCAGCAGTTACGACAGGGCTGACTATGGCTACACCTTC	CASSYDRADYGYTF
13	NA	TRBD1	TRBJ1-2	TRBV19	TGTGCCAGTAGTGGGACAGGGAGCGATGGCTACACCTTC	CASSGTGSDGYTF
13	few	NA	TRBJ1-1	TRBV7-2	TGTGCCAGCAGCCGCCGGGTGGACACTGAAGCTTTCTTT	CASSRRVDTEAFF
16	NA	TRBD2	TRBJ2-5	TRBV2	TGTGCCAGCAGTGAGTGGCTAGCGGGTTGGCAAGAGACCCAGTACTTC	CASSEWLAGWQETQYF
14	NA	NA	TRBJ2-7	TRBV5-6	TGTGCCAGCAGGCCTGCGGGGCGGCACGGGGAGCAGTACTTC	CASRPAGRHGEQYF
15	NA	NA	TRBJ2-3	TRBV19	TGTGCCAGTACTCCACGCCAGGGAGGACTGGATACGCAGTATTTT	CASTPRQGGLDTQYF
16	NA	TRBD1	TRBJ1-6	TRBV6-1	TGTGCCAGCAGTGGGCTTGGAGACAGGGGTAATTCACCCCTCCACTTT	CASSGLGDRGNSPLHF
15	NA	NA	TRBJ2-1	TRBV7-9	TGTGCCAGCGTACCCCCAAACCAGGAGGTCAATGAGCAGTTCTTC	CASVPPNQEVNEQFF
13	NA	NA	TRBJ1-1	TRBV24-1	TGTGCCACCAGGGAGGGGAGGAACACTGAAGCTTTCTTT	CATREGRNTEAFF
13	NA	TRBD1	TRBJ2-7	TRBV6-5	TGTGCCAGCAGATCCGGGACAGCCTACGAGCAGTACTTC	CASRSGTAYEQYF
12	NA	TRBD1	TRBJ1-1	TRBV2	TGTGCCAGCAGGGGACAGGGACCGGAGGCTTTCTTT	CASRGQGPEAFF
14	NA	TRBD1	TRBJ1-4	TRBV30	TGTGCCTGGAGTCCGTCGGACAGGGAGGAAAAACTGTTTTTT	CAWSPSDREEKLFF
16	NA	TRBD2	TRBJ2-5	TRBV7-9	TGTGCCAGCAGCTTTTCTGGCGGGAGACTCGGAGAGACCCAGTACTTC	CASSFSGGRLGETQYF
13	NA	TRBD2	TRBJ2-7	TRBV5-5	TGTGCCAGCAGCTCGCTAGGACTAGCTGAACCTCTCTTC	CASSSLGLAEPLF
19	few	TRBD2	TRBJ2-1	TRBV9	TGTGCCAGCAGCCGCCGACTAGCGGCGAATCAGGCGTCCTACAATGAGCAGTTCTTC	CASSRRLAANQASYNEQFF
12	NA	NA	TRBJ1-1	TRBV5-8	TGTGCCAGCAGCTTCGTGAACACTGAAGCTTTCTTT	CASSFVNTEAFF
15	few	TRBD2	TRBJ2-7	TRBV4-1	TGCGCCAGCAGCCAAGGTGAGACTAGCTACCACGAGCAGTACTTC	CASSQGETSYHEQYF
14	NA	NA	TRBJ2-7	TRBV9	TGTGCCAGCAGCGCCGAGGGCCGATCCTACGAGCAGTACTTC	CASSAEGRSYEQYF
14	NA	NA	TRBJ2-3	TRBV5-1	TGCGCCACCGCCGCAGCGGGCATGGCAGATACGCAGTATTTT	CATAAAGMADTQYF
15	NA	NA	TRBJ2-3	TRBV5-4	TGTGCCAGCAGCTTGGACAGGGACAACACAGATACGCAGTATTTT	CASSLDRDNTDTQYF
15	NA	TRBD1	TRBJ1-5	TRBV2	TGTGCCAGCAGTCGAACAGGGGGCCCAAATCAGCCCCAGCATTTT	CASSRTGGPNQPQHF
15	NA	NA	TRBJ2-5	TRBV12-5	TGTGCTAGTGGTTTGAGGCCCGGGACACAAGAGACCCAGTACTTC	CASGLRPGTQETQYF
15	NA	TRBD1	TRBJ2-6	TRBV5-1	TGCGCCAGCAGCCCCCGGACAGGGGGGGCCAACGTCCTGACTTTC	CASSPRTGGANVLTF
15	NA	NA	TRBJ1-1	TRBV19	TGTGCCAGTAGTATGGTACAGGCCACGGTTTGGGAAGCTTTCTTT	CASSMVQATVWEAFF
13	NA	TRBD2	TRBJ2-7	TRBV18	TGTGCCAGCTCACCGCGGGAGTTCGGCGAGCAGTACTTC	CASSPREFGEQYF
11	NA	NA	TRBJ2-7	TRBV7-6	TGTGCCAGCAGCTTGACGGGTGAGCAGTACTTC	CASSLTGEQYF
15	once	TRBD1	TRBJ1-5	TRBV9	TGTGCCAGCAGCGTAGCCGGGACAGCCGAGGAGCCCCAGCATTTT	CASSVAGTAEEPQHF
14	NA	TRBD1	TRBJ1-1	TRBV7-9	TGTGCCAGCAGTCGACAGGGCATGAACACTGAAGCTTTCTTT	CASSRQGMNTEAFF
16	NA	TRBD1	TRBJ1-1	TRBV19	TGTGCCAGTAGCGTTTTCAGGGGGCTTGGGAGCACTGAAGCTTTCTTT	CASSVFRGLGSTEAFF
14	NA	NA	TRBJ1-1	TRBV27	TGTGCCAGCAGTACGGGACAAATCCTCACTGAAGCTTTCTTT	CASSTGQILTEAFF
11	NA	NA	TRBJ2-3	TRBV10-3	TGTGCCATCAGTGCCCGGGATACGCAGTATTTT	CAISARDTQYF
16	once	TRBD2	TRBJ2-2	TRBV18	TGTGCCAGCTCCCTCCTAGCGGGACCGAACACCGGGGAGCTGTTTTTT	CASSLLAGPNTGELFF
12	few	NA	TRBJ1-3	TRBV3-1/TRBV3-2	TGTGCCAGCAGCCAACAGGTGAACACCATATATTTT	CASSQQVNTIYF